The TCR beta chain under discussion was sequenced for a study of blood T cell repertoires in COVID-19. Study overall: Samples representing acute and convalescent COVID-19 were sourced from the United States, Italy and Spain. Sample material is recorded as cDNA or gDNA derived from T cells, B-cell-depleted T cells, or PBMCs.

Libraries were prepared by immunoSEQ multiplex PCR; TCRdb keeps only in-frame clonotypes and omits some of them. Of some 20,000 clones listed, 65% to 90% are singletons. CDR1 and CDR2 (germline): SGHTA, FQGNSA. V was trimmed by 4 bases and J by 4 bases, leaving 11 bases between them. This CDR3 is built from 13 residues. The gene calls are TRBV7-2 and TRBJ2-7; weak D call: TRBD2 (5 bases). The sequence was obtained from an elderly man with acute or convalescent COVID-19. The sequencing input was peripheral blood. DNA of the CDR3: TGTGCCAGCAGCTCCCGCCGGGGTTACGAGCAGTACTTC. It codes for CASSSRRGYEQYF.